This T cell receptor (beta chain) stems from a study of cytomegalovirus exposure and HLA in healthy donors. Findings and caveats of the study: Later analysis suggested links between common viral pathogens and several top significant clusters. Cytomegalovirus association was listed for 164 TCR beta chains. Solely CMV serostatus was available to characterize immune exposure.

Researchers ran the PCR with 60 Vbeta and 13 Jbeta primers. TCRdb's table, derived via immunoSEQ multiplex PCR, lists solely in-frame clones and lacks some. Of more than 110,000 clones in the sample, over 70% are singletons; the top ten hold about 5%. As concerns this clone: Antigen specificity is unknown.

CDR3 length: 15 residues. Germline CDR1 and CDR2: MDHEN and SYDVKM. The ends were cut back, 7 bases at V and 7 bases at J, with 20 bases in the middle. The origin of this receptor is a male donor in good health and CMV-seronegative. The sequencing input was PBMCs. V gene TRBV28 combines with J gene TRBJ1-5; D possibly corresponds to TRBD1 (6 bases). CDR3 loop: CASKRGGKWEQPQHF. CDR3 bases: TGTGCCAGCAAAAGGGGGGGCAAGTGGGAACAGCCCCAGCATTTT.